The clone carrying this T cell receptor (beta chain) was observed once. Its antigen is as yet unknown. The sample belongs to a study of cytomegalovirus exposure and HLA in healthy donors. Whole-study findings and limits: Most likely, a cluster of highly shared sequence variants arose as a sequencing artifact.

Per germline, CDR1 SGHTA and CDR2 FQGNSA. The CDR3 loop spans 12 amino acids. V lost 5 bases to trimming and J lost 5 bases; unmatched junction nucleotides: 0. PCR was performed using 60 Vbeta and 13 Jbeta primers. Measured with immunoSEQ multiplex PCR; TCRdb has only the in-frame clones, and not every one. The sample lists 65,000 to 80,000 clones; under 80% were seen once. The sequenced sample consisted of PBMCs. This sequence was found in a man aged 40-55 years in good health and CMV-seropositive. V is TRBV7-2 and J is TRBJ2-4, with 7 bases that match TRBD1. CDR3 amino acids: CASSGTENIQYF. DNA of the CDR3: TGTGCCAGCAGCGGGACAGAAAACATTCAGTACTTC.